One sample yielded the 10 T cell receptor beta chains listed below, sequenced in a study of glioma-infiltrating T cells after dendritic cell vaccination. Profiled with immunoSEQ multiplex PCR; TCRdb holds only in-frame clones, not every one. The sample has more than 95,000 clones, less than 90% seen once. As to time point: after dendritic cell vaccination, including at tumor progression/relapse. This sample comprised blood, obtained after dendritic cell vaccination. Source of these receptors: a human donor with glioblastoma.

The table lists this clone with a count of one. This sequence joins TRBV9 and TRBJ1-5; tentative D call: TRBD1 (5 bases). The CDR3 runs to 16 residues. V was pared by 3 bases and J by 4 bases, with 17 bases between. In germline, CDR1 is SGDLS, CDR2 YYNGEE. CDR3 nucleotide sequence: TGTGCCAGCAGCGCCCTCGGGTCAGGGCAAAATCAGCCCCAGCATTTT. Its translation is CASSALGSGQNQPQHF. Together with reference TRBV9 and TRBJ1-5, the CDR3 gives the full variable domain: DSGVTQTPKHLITATGQRVTLRCSPRSGDLSVYWYQQSLDQGLQFLIQYYNGEERAKGNILERFSAQQFPDLHSELNLSSLELGDSALYFCASSALGSGQNQPQHFGDGTRLSIL.

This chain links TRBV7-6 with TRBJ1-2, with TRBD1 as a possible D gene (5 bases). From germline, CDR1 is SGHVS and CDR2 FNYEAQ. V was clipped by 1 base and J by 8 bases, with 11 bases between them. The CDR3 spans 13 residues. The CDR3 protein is CASSLVQGAGYTF. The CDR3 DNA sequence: TGTGCCAGCAGCTTAGTGCAGGGTGCGGGCTACACCTTC.

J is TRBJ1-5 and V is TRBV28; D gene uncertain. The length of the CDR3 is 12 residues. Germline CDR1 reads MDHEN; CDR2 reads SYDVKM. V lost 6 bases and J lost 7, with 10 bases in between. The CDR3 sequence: CASSERGQPQHF. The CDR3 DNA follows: TGTGCCAGCAGCGAGCGGGGACAGCCCCAGCATTTT.

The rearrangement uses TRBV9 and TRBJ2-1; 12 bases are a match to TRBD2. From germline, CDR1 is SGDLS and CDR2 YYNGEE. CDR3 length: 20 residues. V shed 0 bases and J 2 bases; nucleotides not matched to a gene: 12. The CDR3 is CASSVGLAGGPLLAYNEQFF. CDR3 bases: TGTGCCAGCAGCGTAGGGCTAGCGGGAGGGCCCTTGCTAGCCTACAATGAGCAGTTCTTC.

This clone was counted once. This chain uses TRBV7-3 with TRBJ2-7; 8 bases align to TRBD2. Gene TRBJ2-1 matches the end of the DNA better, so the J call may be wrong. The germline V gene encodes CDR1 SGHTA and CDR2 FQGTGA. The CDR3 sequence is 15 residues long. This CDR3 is CASSLGGVSYNEQFF. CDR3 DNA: TGTGCCAGCAGCCTCGGGGGGGTTTCCTACAATGAGCAGTTCTTC.

Written as DNA, the CDR3 is TGTGCCAGCAGCCTGTACCGCAACGGGAGGGAGACCCAGTACTTC. Translation gives CASSLYRNGRETQYF. The chain links TRBV7-6 to TRBJ2-5, with 7 bases identical to TRBD2. Losses at the gene ends were 5 bases for V and 5 bases for J; bases not matched to a gene: 11. Germline assignment: CDR1 SGHVS and CDR2 FNYEAQ. The CDR3 is 15 residues long.

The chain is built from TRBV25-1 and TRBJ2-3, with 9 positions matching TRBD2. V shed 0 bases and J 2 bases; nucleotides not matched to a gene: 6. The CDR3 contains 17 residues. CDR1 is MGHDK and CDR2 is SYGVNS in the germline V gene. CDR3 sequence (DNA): TGTGCCAGCAGTGAATATAGGACTAGCGCAAACACAGATACGCAGTATTTT. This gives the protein CASSEYRTSANTDTQYF.

CDR3 region: CASSRAPAGTLEAFF. CDR3 in DNA: TGTGCCAGCAGTCGAGCACCCGCCGGGACACTTGAAGCTTTCTTT. The rearrangement uses TRBV6-5 and TRBJ1-1, with D maybe TRBD1 (6 bases). Deletions cut 5 bases from V and 7 bases from J, with 20 bases between. This CDR3 spans 15 amino acids. Per germline, CDR1 MNHEY and CDR2 SVGAGI.

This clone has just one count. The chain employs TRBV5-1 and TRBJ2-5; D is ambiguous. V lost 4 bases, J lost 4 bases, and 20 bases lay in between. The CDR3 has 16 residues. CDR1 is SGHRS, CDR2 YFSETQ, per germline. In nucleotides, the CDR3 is TGCGCCAGCAGCCCCCGGGTCCCAGCCCATTCAGAGACCCAGTACTTC. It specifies CASSPRVPAHSETQYF.

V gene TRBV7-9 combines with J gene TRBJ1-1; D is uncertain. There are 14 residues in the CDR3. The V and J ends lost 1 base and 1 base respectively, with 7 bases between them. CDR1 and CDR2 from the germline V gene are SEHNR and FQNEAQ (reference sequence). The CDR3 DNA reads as TGTGCCAGCAGCTTAGGTTCAGGGAACACTGAAGCTTTCTTT. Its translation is CASSLGSGNTEAFF.